Listed below are T cell receptor beta chains from one sample, sequenced in a study of T cells in Graves' hyperthyroidism and ophthalmopathy. TCRdb recomputed calls from the multiplex PCR reads with MiXCR, one row per CDR3 protein. Of 660,000 or so distinct CDR3 sequences in the sample, around 20% were seen once. Sequencing input: blood. All receptors derive from a man younger than 40 with Graves' ophthalmopathy. Each CDR3 is given with its conserved first and last residue. Fields, in order: J gene, V gene, D gene, clone size, CDR3 protein, CDR3 DNA. A D gene is named only where the DNA matches it firmly. Size values are once, few and many counts, or a class for expanded clones, and some rows have none.

TRBJ2-7 | TRBV11-1 | TRBD1 | few | CASSSGQFPSYEQYF | TGTGCCAGCAGCTCGGGACAGTTCCCTTCCTACGAGCAGTACTTC
TRBJ2-2 | TRBV11-2 | - | many | CASSLEWSTGELFF | TGTGCCAGCAGCTTAGAGTGGTCCACCGGGGAGCTGTTTTTT
TRBJ2-2 | TRBV20-1 | TRBD2 | - | CSARGGGRSTGELFF | TGCAGTGCTAGAGGCGGGGGGCGCTCGACCGGGGAGCTGTTTTTT
TRBJ2-1 | TRBV28 | - | - | CASSLWAPRDPTAGEQFF | TGTGCCAGCAGTTTATGGGCCCCTCGGGACCCAACGGCGGGTGAGCAGTTCTTC
TRBJ2-1 | TRBV7-3 | TRBD2 | - | CATAASGTYNEQFF | TGTGCCACGGCGGCTAGCGGGACCTACAATGAGCAGTTCTTC
TRBJ2-1 | TRBV5-1 | - | few | CASNPDGDSYNEQFF | TGCGCCAGCAACCCGGATGGGGACTCCTACAATGAGCAGTTCTTC
TRBJ2-1 | TRBV20-1 | - | - | CSASPKGQTYNEQFF | TGCAGTGCTAGTCCTAAGGGCCAAACCTACAATGAGCAGTTCTTC
TRBJ2-7 | TRBV28 | - | few | CASRPWSGLSYEQYF | TGTGCCAGCAGACCCTGGTCGGGGTTGTCCTACGAGCAGTACTTC
TRBJ2-7 | TRBV27 | TRBD1 | few | CASRERTGKYEQYF | TGTGCCAGCAGAGAACGGACAGGGAAATACGAGCAGTACTTC
TRBJ1-5 | TRBV6-1 | - | many | CASSEGPYSNQPQHF | TGTGCCAGCAGTGAAGGTCCGTATAGCAATCAGCCCCAGCATTTT
TRBJ2-1 | TRBV7-9 | - | - | CATRRGVNEQFF | TGTGCCACCAGGAGGGGTGTCAATGAGCAGTTCTTC
TRBJ2-2 | TRBV7-9 | TRBD2 | - | CASSARGLAENTGELFF | TGTGCCAGCAGCGCTAGGGGCCTAGCGGAGAACACCGGGGAGCTGTTTTTT
TRBJ2-1 | TRBV29-1 | TRBD2 | few | CSAGTSGRSEQFF | TGCAGCGCCGGGACTAGCGGGAGGAGTGAGCAGTTCTTC
TRBJ2-1 | TRBV11-2 | TRBD2 | few | CASSPLISGNINEQFF | TGTGCCAGCAGCCCACTAATTAGCGGGAATATTAATGAGCAGTTCTTC
TRBJ2-1 | TRBV4-3 | - | - | CASSQKGLINEQFF | TGCGCCAGCAGCCAGAAAGGACTGATCAATGAGCAGTTCTTC
TRBJ1-2 | TRBV9 | TRBD1 | few | CASSSGGGQGDYGYTF | TGTGCCAGCAGCTCGGGGGGGGGACAGGGGGACTATGGCTACACCTTC
TRBJ1-4 | TRBV11-3 | TRBD1 | - | CASSSTGQLNEKLFF | TGTGCCAGCAGCTCGACGGGACAGCTAAATGAAAAACTGTTTTTT
TRBJ2-5 | TRBV15 | - | few | CATSRGSIIETQYF | TGTGCCACCAGCAGGGGGTCCATCATAGAGACCCAGTACTTC
TRBJ2-7 | TRBV4-2 | TRBD2 | many | CASSQVSGRAYEQYF | TGTGCCAGCAGCCAAGTAAGCGGGAGGGCCTACGAGCAGTACTTC
TRBJ1-1 | TRBV28 | TRBD1 | few | CATHRQGARVGTEAFF | TGTGCCACCCATCGACAGGGGGCTAGGGTGGGCACTGAAGCTTTCTTT
TRBJ2-2 | TRBV10-3 | TRBD2 | - | CAITSGTAGTGELFF | TGTGCCATCACTAGCGGGACAGCGGGCACCGGGGAGCTGTTTTTT
TRBJ2-1 | TRBV30 | TRBD2 | few | CAWATAGGRGGRPYNEQFF | TGTGCCTGGGCCACCGCGGGGGGTCGGGGCGGGAGACCCTACAATGAGCAGTTCTTC